This T cell receptor (beta chain) was obtained from a study of shared clonotypes between healthy human individuals. The assay was immunoSEQ multiplex PCR, and TCRdb's table has in-frame clones only and misses some. The sample holds under 1,900,000 clones; approximately 98.5% are singletons and the top ten take about 0.34%. This CDR3 comprises 12 residues. Germline V gene lookup returns CDR1 MDHEN and CDR2 SYDVKM. This chain joins TRBV28 and TRBJ2-7; 9 bases match TRBD1. Sequencing was performed on naive CD4+ T cells sorted from blood. Subset of the sample: CD45RA+ positively selected. The source of this sequence is a man between 25 and 39 years old in good health. CDR3 nucleotides: TGTGGTACAGGGGGCTCTCCGGGCGAGCAGTACTTC. Translated, it gives CGTGGSPGEQYF.